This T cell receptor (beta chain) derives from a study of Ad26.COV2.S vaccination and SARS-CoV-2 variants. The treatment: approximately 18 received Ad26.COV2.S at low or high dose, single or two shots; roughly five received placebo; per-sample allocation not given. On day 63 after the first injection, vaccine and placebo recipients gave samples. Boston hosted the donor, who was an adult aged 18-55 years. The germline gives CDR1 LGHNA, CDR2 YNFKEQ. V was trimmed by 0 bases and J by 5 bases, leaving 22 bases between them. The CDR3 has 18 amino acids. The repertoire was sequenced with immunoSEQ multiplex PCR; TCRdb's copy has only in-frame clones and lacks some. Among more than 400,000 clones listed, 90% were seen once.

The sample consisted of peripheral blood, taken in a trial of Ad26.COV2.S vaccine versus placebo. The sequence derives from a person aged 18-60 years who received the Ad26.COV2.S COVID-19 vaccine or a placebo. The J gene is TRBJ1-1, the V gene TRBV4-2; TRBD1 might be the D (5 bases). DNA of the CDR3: TGTGCCAGCAGCCAAGATCCTCAACGGACACCCCTGGGAACTGAAGCTTTCTTT. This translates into CASSQDPQRTPLGTEAFF.